This TCR beta chain was documented in a study of blood T cell repertoires in COVID-19. The CDR3 extends over 15 amino acids. Per the germline V gene, CDR1 is SGHRS and CDR2 is YFSETQ. Trimming cost V 1 base and J 6 bases; bases outside gene matches: 9. In the source study's methods: Using reference gene primer amplification, nucleated cell counts were estimated. Assay used: immunoSEQ multiplex PCR; TCRdb lists only in-frame clones, some missing. Clonal size and the V and J genes are those of that table, whereas D and trimming came from the DNA. Seen here are around 220,000 clones, almost 90% observed once, and the top ten hold about 15%.

The sequence derives from a man aged 25-45 years who had been exposed to COVID-19. This chain links TRBV5-1 with TRBJ2-7; 8 bases align to TRBD1. Sequencing was done on a sample of PBMCs or T cells enriched from blood (not recorded which). CDR3 region: CASSLPGQEAPEQYF. DNA of the CDR3: TGCGCCAGCAGCTTGCCGGGACAGGAGGCCCCCGAGCAGTACTTC.